The next 13 T cell receptor beta chains were all read from a single sample in a study of early T cells in non-severe SARS-CoV-2 infection. TCRdb reanalysed the 5' RACE reads using MiXCR and keeps one entry per CDR3 protein. The sample has some 64,000 distinct CDR3 sequences; 9% to 10% are singletons. The specimen comprised whole blood, sampled at baseline. All receptors come from an adult who was a healthcare worker with PCR-confirmed SARS-CoV-2 infection or an uninfected control (not recorded which).

The chain combines TRBV29-1 with TRBJ2-5, with a possible D match to TRBD2 (6 bases). Trimming took 1 base from V and 1 from J, leaving 7 bases between them. CDR1 and CDR2 from the germline V gene are SQVTM and ANQGSEA. The CDR3 totals 13 residues. CDR3: CSVEVAAQETQYF. The CDR3 DNA reads as TGCAGCGTTGAAGTAGCGGCCCAAGAGACCCAGTACTTC. Supplemented by reference TRBV29-1 and TRBJ2-5, the full variable domain reads SAVISQKPSRDICQRGTSLTIQCQVDSQVTMMFWYRQQPGQSLTLIATANQGSEATYESGFVIDKFPISRPNLTFSTLTVSNMSPEDSSIYLCSVEVAAQETQYFGPGTRLLVL.

This sequence joins TRBV19 and TRBJ2-1; TRBD2 agrees at 12 bases. CDR1 and CDR2 from the germline V gene are LNHDA and SQIVND (reference sequence). The CDR3 spans 17 residues. The trim removed 4 bases at V and 1 base at J, leaving 5 bases unmatched. The DNA of the CDR3 is TGTGCCAGTAGTACAATAACTAGCGGGAGGTCCTACAATGAGCAGTTCTTC. This sequence encodes CASSTITSGRSYNEQFF.

This clonotype has a handful of counts. The chain recombines TRBV13 with TRBJ2-3; 8 bases line up with TRBD1. The junction had 6 bases not matched to a gene; V was cut back by 2 bases and J by 2 bases. CDR1 and CDR2 (germline): PRHDT, FYEKMQ (reference sequence). The CDR3 loop spans 16 amino acids. The DNA for the CDR3 is TGTGCCAGCAGCTTACTGGGACAGGTTAACACAGATACGCAGTATTTT. This codes for CASSLLGQVNTDTQYF. The variable domain in full, with the rest retrieved from reference TRBV13 and TRBJ2-3, is AAGVIQSPRHLIKEKRETATLKCYPIPRHDTVYWYQQGPGQDPQFLISFYEKMQSDKGSIPDRFSAQQFSDYHSELNMSSLELGDSALYFCASSLLGQVNTDTQYFGPGTRLTVL.

This clonotype was recorded many times. The V call is TRBV28, the J call TRBJ2-7; maybe TRBD1 (7 bases). The CDR3 sequence is 11 residues long. Germline lookup yields CDR1 MDHEN and CDR2 SYDVKM. CDR3 amino acids: CAQQGGYEQYF. The DNA of the CDR3 is TGTGCTCAGCAGGGGGGCTACGAGCAGTACTTC.

The chain is built from TRBV15 and TRBJ2-1, with D tentatively TRBD1 or TRBD2 (5 bases each). V gave up 1 base and J gave up 0 bases, with 16 bases separating them. The CDR3 spans 18 residues. Germline lookup yields CDR1 LNHNV and CDR2 YYDKDF (reference sequence). The CDR3 nucleotides read TGTGCCACCAGCAGAGGAACCCCCCGGGGACCCTCCTACAATGAGCAGTTCTTC. Its protein is CATSRGTPRGPSYNEQFF. Based on the CDR3 plus reference TRBV15 and TRBJ2-1, the full variable domain is DAMVIQNPRYQVTQFGKPVTLSCSQTLNHNVMYWYQQKSSQAPKLLFHYYDKDFNNEADTPDNFQSRRPNTSFCFLDIRSPGLGDTAMYLCATSRGTPRGPSYNEQFFGPGTRLTVL.

The table lists this clonotype with many counts. The chain recombines TRBV29-1 with TRBJ1-4, with TRBD1 matching 9 bases. Trimming took 1 base from V and 0 from J; bases not matched to a gene: 6. Germline V gene sequence: CDR1 SQVTM, CDR2 ANQGSEA. The CDR3 sequence is 17 residues long. In nucleotides, the CDR3 is TGCAGCGTTGAAGCGTGGGACAGGGAATCAACTAATGAAAAACTGTTTTTT. Its protein is CSVEAWDRESTNEKLFF.

This clonotype appeared a few times. The rearrangement links TRBV7-8 to TRBJ2-3; TRBD2 matches at 10 bases. J was trimmed by 2 bases and V by 6 bases; bases with no gene match: 5. CDR3 length equals 15 residues. Germline V gives CDR1 SGHVS, CDR2 FQNEAQ. CDR3 DNA: TGTGCCAGCAGGCCAACTAGCGGGGCCACAGATACGCAGTATTTT. It specifies CASRPTSGATDTQYF.

This clonotype was seen only a few times. V usage is TRBV28 and J usage is TRBJ2-7; 7 bases match TRBD2. The V gene's germline CDR1 is MDHEN and CDR2 SYDVKM. The CDR3 is 13 amino acids. J gave up 3 bases and V 6 bases, and 5 bases lay outside the gene matches. The CDR3 region has the DNA TGTGCCAGCAGAGCGGGACGGGGCTACGAGCAGTACTTC. Its protein is CASRAGRGYEQYF.

This rearrangement joins TRBV7-2 to TRBJ1-2; TRBD1 is a possible D gene (5 bases). The V end was cut by 1 base, the J end by 4 bases, with 10 bases between. CDR3 length equals 14 residues. Looked up from germline, CDR1 is SGHTA and CDR2 is FQGNSA. The CDR3: CASSLVTAGYGYTF. The CDR3 DNA sequence: TGTGCCAGCAGCTTAGTGACAGCGGGCTATGGCTACACCTTC.

This chain connects TRBV14 to TRBJ2-7; TRBD1 agrees at 12 bases. The CDR3 covers 18 residues. The J segment lost 5 bases and the V segment lost 1 base, leaving 12 bases of the junction unmatched. Germline-derived CDR1 and CDR2 are SGHDN and FVKESK. CDR3 in DNA: TGTGCCAGCAGCCAAGGCGGGACAGGGGGCCCACCGGTGAACGAGCAGTACTTC. Amino acid sequence: CASSQGGTGGPPVNEQYF.

This clonotype has ten or more counts. J is TRBJ2-1 and V is TRBV5-6; D remains ambiguous. The germline CDR1 and CDR2 sequences are SGHDT and YYEEEE. Trimming stripped 4 bases from V and 4 bases from J, with 6 bases between. This CDR3 has 12 amino acids. This chain's CDR3 is CASSPQYNEQFF. The DNA for the CDR3 is TGTGCCAGCAGCCCCCAGTACAATGAGCAGTTCTTC.

This clonotype was seen ten or more times. The rearrangement links TRBV28 to TRBJ2-1; TRBD1 is a possible D gene (6 bases). The ends were cut back, 5 bases at V and 5 bases at J, with 16 bases in the middle. This CDR3 comprises 15 residues. Germline values: CDR1 MDHEN, CDR2 SYDVKM. CDR3 residues: CASSTYGQGNNEQFF. The CDR3 nucleotides read TGTGCCAGCAGTACCTATGGGCAGGGGAACAATGAGCAGTTCTTC. Full variable domain (outside the CDR3, taken from reference TRBV28 and TRBJ2-1): DVKVTQSSRYLVKRTGEKVFLECVQDMDHENMFWYRQDPGLGLRLIYFSYDVKMKEKGDIPEGYSVSREKKERFSLILESASTNQTSMYLCASSTYGQGNNEQFFGPGTRLTVL.

This clonotype appeared many times. The chain links TRBV29-1 to TRBJ1-1, with D unclear. Looked up from germline, CDR1 is SQVTM and CDR2 is ANQGSEA. CDR3 size: 13 residues. Trimming cost V 3 bases and J 1 base, with 9 bases left between them. The CDR3 protein is CSVDRGGNTEAFF. CDR3 sequence (DNA): TGCAGCGTTGACCGGGGAGGGAACACTGAAGCTTTCTTT. The whole variable domain, remainder taken from reference TRBV29-1 and TRBJ1-1, is SAVISQKPSRDICQRGTSLTIQCQVDSQVTMMFWYRQQPGQSLTLIATANQGSEATYESGFVIDKFPISRPNLTFSTLTVSNMSPEDSSIYLCSVDRGGNTEAFFGQGTRLTVV.